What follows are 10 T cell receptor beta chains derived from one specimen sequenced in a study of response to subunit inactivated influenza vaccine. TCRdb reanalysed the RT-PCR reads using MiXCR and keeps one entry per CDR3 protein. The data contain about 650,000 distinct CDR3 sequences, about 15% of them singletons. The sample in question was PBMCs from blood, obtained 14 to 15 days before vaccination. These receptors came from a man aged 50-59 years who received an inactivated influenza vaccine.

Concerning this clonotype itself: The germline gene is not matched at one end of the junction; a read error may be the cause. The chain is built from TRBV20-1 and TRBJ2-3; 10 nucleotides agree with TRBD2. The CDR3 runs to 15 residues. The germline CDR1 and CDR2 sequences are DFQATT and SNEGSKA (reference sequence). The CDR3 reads CCARDLAGEGDTQYF. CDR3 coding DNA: TGCTGTGCTAGAGATCTAGCGGGAGAGGGAGATACGCAGTATTTT.

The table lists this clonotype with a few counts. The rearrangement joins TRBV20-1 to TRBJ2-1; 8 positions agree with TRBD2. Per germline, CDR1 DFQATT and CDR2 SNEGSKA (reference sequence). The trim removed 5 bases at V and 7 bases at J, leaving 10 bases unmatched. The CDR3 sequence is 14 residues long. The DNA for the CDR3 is TGCAGTGCTCCTTACCGGGGGGGCCCGAATGAGCAGTTCTTC. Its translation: CSAPYRGGPNEQFF.

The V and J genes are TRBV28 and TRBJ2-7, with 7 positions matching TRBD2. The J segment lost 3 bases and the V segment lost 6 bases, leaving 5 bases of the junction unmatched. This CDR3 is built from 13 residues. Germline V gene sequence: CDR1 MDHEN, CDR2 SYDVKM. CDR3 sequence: CASRSGESYEQYF. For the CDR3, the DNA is TGTGCCAGCAGGAGCGGGGAAAGCTACGAGCAGTACTTC.

This chain's CDR3 is CASSFGRGTSENQPQHF. CDR3 DNA: TGTGCCAGCAGTTTCGGCAGAGGGACTTCTGAGAATCAGCCCCAGCATTTT. This chain joins TRBV12-3 or TRBV12-4 and TRBJ1-5, with D maybe TRBD1 (5 bases). V lost 3 bases and J lost 4, with 19 bases in between. The CDR3 loop spans 17 amino acids.

The CDR3 loop is CASSLVQGDSGGYTF. The DNA for the CDR3 is TGCGCCAGCAGCTTGGTCCAGGGGGATTCCGGTGGCTACACCTTC. The chain joins TRBV5-1 to TRBJ1-2; 7 nucleotides agree with TRBD1. Looked up from germline, CDR1 is SGHRS and CDR2 is YFSETQ. The CDR3 totals 15 residues. Unmatched junction bases numbered 9, after V lost 0 bases and J lost 7 bases.

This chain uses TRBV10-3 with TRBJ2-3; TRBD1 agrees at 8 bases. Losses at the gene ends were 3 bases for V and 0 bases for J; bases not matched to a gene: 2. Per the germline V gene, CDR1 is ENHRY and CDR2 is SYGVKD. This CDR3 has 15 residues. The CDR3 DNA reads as TGTGCCATCAGTGAAGGGGACAGGAGCACAGATACGCAGTATTTT. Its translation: CAISEGDRSTDTQYF.

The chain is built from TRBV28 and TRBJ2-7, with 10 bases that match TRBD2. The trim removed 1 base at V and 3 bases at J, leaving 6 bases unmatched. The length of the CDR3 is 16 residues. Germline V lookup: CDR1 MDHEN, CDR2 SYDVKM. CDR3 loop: CASSLFRAGGDYEQYF. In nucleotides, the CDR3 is TGTGCCAGCAGTTTATTCCGAGCGGGGGGGGACTACGAGCAGTACTTC. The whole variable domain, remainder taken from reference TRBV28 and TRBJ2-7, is DVKVTQSSRYLVKRTGEKVFLECVQDMDHENMFWYRQDPGLGLRLIYFSYDVKMKEKGDIPEGYSVSREKKERFSLILESASTNQTSMYLCASSLFRAGGDYEQYFGPGTRLTVT.

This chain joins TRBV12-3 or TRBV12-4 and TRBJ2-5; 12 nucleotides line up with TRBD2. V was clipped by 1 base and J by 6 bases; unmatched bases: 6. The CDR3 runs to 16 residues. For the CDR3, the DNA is TGTGCCAGCAGTTTAGGACTAGCGGGAGAGAAAAAGACCCAGTACTTC. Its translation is CASSLGLAGEKKTQYF.

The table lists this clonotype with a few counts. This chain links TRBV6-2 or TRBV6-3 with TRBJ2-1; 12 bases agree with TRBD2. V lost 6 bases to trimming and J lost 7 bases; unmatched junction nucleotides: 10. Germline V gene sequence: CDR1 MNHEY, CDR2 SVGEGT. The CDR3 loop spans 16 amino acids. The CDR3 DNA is TGTGCCAGCAGCCTTGCCCTAGCGGGAGGGGAGAATGAGCAGTTCTTC. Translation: CASSLALAGGENEQFF.

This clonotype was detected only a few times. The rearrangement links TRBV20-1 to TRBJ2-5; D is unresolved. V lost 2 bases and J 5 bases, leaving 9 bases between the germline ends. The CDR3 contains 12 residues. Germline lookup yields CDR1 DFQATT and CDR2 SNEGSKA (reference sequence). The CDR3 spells CSARNPRETQYF. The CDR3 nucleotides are TGCAGTGCTAGAAACCCCAGGGAGACCCAGTACTTC.